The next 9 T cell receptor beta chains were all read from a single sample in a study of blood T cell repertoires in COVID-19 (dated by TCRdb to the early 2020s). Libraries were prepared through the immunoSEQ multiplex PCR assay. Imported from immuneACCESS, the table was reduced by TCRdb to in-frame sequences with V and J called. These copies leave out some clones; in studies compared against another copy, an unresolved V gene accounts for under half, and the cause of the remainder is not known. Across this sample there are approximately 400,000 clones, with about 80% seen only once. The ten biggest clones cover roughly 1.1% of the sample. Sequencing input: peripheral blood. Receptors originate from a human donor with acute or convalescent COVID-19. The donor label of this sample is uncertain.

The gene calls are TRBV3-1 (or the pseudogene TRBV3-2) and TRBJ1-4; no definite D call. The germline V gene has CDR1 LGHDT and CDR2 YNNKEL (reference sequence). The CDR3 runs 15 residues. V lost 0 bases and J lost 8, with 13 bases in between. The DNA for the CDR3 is TGTGCCAGCAGCCAAGATTACGGCAGAGGGGAAAAACTGTTTTTT. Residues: CASSQDYGRGEKLFF.

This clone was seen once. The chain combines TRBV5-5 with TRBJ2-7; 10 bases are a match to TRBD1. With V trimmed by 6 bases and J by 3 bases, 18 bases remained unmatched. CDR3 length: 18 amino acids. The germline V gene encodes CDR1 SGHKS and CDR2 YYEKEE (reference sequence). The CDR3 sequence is CASTAGTGASRYNYEQYF. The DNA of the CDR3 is TGTGCCAGCACTGCCGGGACAGGGGCCTCCCGCTATAACTACGAGCAGTACTTC. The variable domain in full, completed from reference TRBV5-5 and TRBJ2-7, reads DAGVTQSPTHLIKTRGQQVTLRCSPISGHKSVSWYQQVLGQGPQFIFQYYEKEERGRGNFPDRFSARQFPNYSSELNVNALLLGDSALYLCASTAGTGASRYNYEQYFGPGTRLTVT.

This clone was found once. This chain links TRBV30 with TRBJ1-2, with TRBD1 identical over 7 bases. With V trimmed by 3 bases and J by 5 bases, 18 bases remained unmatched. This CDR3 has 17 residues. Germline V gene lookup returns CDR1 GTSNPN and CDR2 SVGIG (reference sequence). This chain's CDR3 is CAWRGDGTAHSLYGYTF. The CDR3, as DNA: TGTGCCTGGAGGGGAGACGGGACAGCTCATTCTTTATATGGCTACACCTTC.

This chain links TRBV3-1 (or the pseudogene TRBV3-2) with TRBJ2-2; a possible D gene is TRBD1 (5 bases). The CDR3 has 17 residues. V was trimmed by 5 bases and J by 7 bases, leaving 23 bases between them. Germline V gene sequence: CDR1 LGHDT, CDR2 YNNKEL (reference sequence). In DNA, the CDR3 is TGTGCCAGCAGCTTCACAACGGCGTGGGGCGCTGGCGGGGAGCTGTTTTTT. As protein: CASSFTTAWGAGGELFF.

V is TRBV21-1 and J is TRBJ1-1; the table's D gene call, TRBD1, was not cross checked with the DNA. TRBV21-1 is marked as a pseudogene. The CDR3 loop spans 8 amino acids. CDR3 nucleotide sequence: TGTGCCAGCGTCAGGGGTCCCTTT. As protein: CASVRGPF.

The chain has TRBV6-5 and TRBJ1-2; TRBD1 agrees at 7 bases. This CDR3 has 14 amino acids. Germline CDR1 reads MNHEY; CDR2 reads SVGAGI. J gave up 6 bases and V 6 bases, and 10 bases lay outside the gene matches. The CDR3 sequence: CASRTRQGRDGYTF. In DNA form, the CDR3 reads TGTGCCAGCAGGACCAGACAGGGACGGGATGGCTACACCTTC.

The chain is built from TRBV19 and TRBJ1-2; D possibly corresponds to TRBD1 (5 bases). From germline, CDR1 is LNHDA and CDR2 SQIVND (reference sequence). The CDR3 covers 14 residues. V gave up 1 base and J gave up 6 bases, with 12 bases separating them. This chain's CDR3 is CASSIGRAGNGYTF. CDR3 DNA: TGTGCCAGTAGTATAGGCAGGGCAGGGAATGGCTACACCTTC.

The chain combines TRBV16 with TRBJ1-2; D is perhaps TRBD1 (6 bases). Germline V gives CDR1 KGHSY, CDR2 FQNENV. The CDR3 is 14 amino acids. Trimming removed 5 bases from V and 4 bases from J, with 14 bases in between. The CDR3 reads CASSGQKTGYGYTF. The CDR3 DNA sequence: TGTGCCAGCAGCGGTCAGAAGACAGGCTATGGCTACACCTTC.

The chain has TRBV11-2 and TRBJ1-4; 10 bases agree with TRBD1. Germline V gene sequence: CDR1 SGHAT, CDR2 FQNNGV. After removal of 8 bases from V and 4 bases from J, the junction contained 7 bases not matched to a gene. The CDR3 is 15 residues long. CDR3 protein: CASAGQGSFNEKLFF. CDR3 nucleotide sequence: TGTGCCAGCGCGGGACAGGGGAGCTTTAATGAAAAACTGTTTTTT.